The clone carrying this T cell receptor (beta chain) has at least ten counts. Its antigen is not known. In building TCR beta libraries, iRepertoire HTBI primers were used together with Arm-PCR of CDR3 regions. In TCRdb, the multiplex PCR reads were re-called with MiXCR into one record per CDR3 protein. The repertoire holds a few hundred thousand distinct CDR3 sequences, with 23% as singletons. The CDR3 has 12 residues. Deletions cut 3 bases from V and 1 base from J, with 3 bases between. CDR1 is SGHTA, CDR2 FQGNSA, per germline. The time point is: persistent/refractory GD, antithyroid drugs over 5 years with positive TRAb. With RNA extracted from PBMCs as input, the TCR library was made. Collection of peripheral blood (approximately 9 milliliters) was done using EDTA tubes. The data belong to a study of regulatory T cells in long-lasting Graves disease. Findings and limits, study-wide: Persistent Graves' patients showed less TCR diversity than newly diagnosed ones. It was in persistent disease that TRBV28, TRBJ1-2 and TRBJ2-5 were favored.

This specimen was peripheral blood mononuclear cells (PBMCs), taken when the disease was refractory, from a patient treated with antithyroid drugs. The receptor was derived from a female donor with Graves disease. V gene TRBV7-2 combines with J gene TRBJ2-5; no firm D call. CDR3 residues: CASSLTQETQYF. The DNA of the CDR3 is TGTGCCAGCAGCTTGACCCAAGAGACCCAGTACTTC.